The rows below give T cell receptor beta chains drawn from one sample of a study of blood T cell repertoires in COVID-19. Libraries were prepared by immunoSEQ multiplex PCR; TCRdb keeps only in-frame clonotypes and omits some of them. The table records about 230,000 clones, approximately 90% of them present only once. Sample: peripheral blood. The receptors stem from a man aged 50 or older with COVID-19, enrolled during active disease. CDR3s include the opening cysteine and the closing phenylalanine or tryptophan. Fields, in order: clone size, D gene, J gene, V gene, CDR3 DNA, CDR3 protein. The D gene is left open where the match is weak. Size is stated for part of the rows, as once, few or many counts, or as a class when the clone is expanded.

. | TRBD1 | TRBJ1-5 | TRBV4-2 | TGTGCCAGCAGCCAAGATCCGCAGGGGGTCTATAGCAATCAGCCCCAGCATTTT | CASSQDPQGVYSNQPQHF
. | TRBD2 | TRBJ2-7 | TRBV30 | TGTGCCTGGAGTCCCGGGGGGACCTACGAGCAGTACTTC | CAWSPGGTYEQYF
. | . | TRBJ2-1 | TRBV10-3 | TGTGCCATCAGTGTCTCTTTGAGTGACAATGAGCAGTTCTTC | CAISVSLSDNEQFF
. | . | TRBJ2-1 | TRBV3-1/TRBV3-2 | TGTGCCAGCAGCCAAGTTCTAGGTGGTGTTGATGAGCAGTTCTTC | CASSQVLGGVDEQFF
. | . | TRBJ1-1 | TRBV6-5 | TGTGCCAGCAGCCGGTGGAACACTGAAGCTTTCTTT | CASSRWNTEAFF
. | . | TRBJ2-1 | TRBV4-1 | TGCGCCAGCAGCCAAGCAGGGCTCAATGAGCAGTTCTTC | CASSQAGLNEQFF
. | TRBD2 | TRBJ2-1 | TRBV3-1/TRBV3-2 | TGTGCCAGCAGCCACACTCAATCTAGCGGGGGGGTCTCCTACAATGAGCAGTTCTTC | CASSHTQSSGGVSYNEQFF
. | TRBD1 | TRBJ1-1 | TRBV3-1/TRBV3-2 | TGTGCCAGCAGCCAAGATTCAGGGGGCACTGAAGCTTTCTTT | CASSQDSGGTEAFF
. | TRBD2 | TRBJ2-1 | TRBV18 | TGTGCCAGCTCACCTCAACTAGCGGGAGAGTACAATGAGCAGTTCTTC | CASSPQLAGEYNEQFF
. | TRBD2 | TRBJ2-7 | TRBV23-1 | TGCGCCAGCAGTCGCCAGACTAGCGGACCCCGGTCGTCCTACGAGCAGTACTTC | CASSRQTSGPRSSYEQYF
. | . | TRBJ1-1 | TRBV2 | TGTGCCAGCAGACTCCGGGACTGGGACACTGAAGCTTTCTTT | CASRLRDWDTEAFF
once | TRBD1 | TRBJ1-2 | TRBV5-1 | TGCGCCAGCAGCTTCCTACAGGGGACCGAGCATGGCTACACCTTC | CASSFLQGTEHGYTF
few | . | TRBJ2-2 | TRBV5-1 | TGCGCCAGCAGCTTCTCTAGCGTAACCGCGAACACCGGGGAGCTGTTTTTT | CASSFSSVTANTGELFF
. | . | TRBJ1-5 | TRBV28 | TGTGCCAGCAGTTTATTAGGGGGTAATAGCAATCAGCCCCAGCATTTT | CASSLLGGNSNQPQHF
. | TRBD2 | TRBJ2-1 | TRBV9 | TGTGCCAGCAGCGTAGATCCCAGCGGGAGTGTCATCAATGAGCAGTTCTTC | CASSVDPSGSVINEQFF
. | . | TRBJ2-1 | TRBV19 | TGTGCCAGTAGTATAGTGGCTAGCTCCTACAATGAGCAGTTCTTC | CASSIVASSYNEQFF
. | TRBD2 | TRBJ2-3 | TRBV7-2 | TGTGCCAGCAGCGTAACTAGCGGGGGAGGAGATACGCAGTATTTT | CASSVTSGGGDTQYF
. | . | TRBJ2-1 | TRBV18 | TGTGCCAGCTCACCATCGTCAAGGGGCAGGGGGGACAATGAGCAGTTCTTC | CASSPSSRGRGDNEQFF
once | TRBD2 | TRBJ2-1 | TRBV27 | TGTGCCAGCAGTTTCACTTGGACGGGAGGGGCTTACAATGAGCAGTTCTTC | CASSFTWTGGAYNEQFF
. | TRBD2 | TRBJ2-5 | TRBV7-2 | TGTGCCAGCAGCTTAGGGACTAGCGGGGCTCAAGAGACCCAGTACTTC | CASSLGTSGAQETQYF
. | TRBD2 | TRBJ2-3 | TRBV7-9 | TGTGCCAGCAGCTTAGTAGGCGGGGGGGCGACCAGCGGCCCGCAGTATTTT | CASSLVGGGATSGPQYF
few | TRBD1 | TRBJ1-2 | TRBV3-1/TRBV3-2 | TGTGCCAGCAGCCAAGATGGTTTTGAGACAGGGAATGGCTACACCTTC | CASSQDGFETGNGYTF
. | . | TRBJ1-1 | TRBV10-3 | TGTGCCATCAGTGAGTCCGGGGTTTCGAACACTGAAGCTTTCTTT | CAISESGVSNTEAFF
. | . | TRBJ1-2 | TRBV29-1 | TGCAGCGTTGAAGATGGGCAGGGTAACTATGGCTACACCTTC | CSVEDGQGNYGYTF
. | TRBD1 | TRBJ2-1 | TRBV25-1 | TGTGCCAGCAGTGAATTAATGGAGGGACAGGGTCAGTTCTTC | CASSELMEGQGQFF
. | . | TRBJ2-2 | TRBV18 | TGTGCCAGCTCACCATTTCCATTTCGGGAAGACACCGGGGAGCTGTTTTTT | CASSPFPFREDTGELFF
. | . | TRBJ2-7 | TRBV7-2 | TGTGCCAGCAGCATGACTAGAGGGTCCTACGAGCAGTACTTC | CASSMTRGSYEQYF
. | TRBD2 | TRBJ2-7 | TRBV11-3 | TGTGCCAGCAGCTTAGCGGGGAGGGCCTACGAGCAGTACTTC | CASSLAGRAYEQYF
. | . | TRBJ2-7 | TRBV6-5 | TGTGCCAGCAGTTACGGTCGAGAGGAGCAGTACTTC | CASSYGREEQYF
. | . | TRBJ2-2 | TRBV6-5 | TGTGCCAGCAGTTACTCCACAGTGACCGGGGAGCTGTTTTTT | CASSYSTVTGELFF
. | TRBD1 | TRBJ1-4 | TRBV18 | TGTGCCAGCTCACCGGACACCGGGACAGCGAATGAAAAACTGTTTTTT | CASSPDTGTANEKLFF
. | . | TRBJ2-1 | TRBV7-9 | TGTGCCAGCAGCCCCTCTAGAGGGTCCTACAATGAGCAGTTCTTC | CASSPSRGSYNEQFF
. | . | TRBJ1-1 | TRBV29-1 | TGCAGCGTTGGAGGGTTCAACGGCGCTTTCTTT | CSVGGFNGAFF
. | TRBD1 | TRBJ2-2 | TRBV7-8 | TGTGCCAGCAGCTCGGACAGGGCCGGGGAGCTGTTTTTT | CASSSDRAGELFF
. | . | TRBJ1-2 | TRBV15 | TGTGCCACCAGCAGAGATGTAACAGGGATGAACTATGGCTACACCTTC | CATSRDVTGMNYGYTF
. | . | TRBJ1-2 | TRBV7-9 | TGTGCCAGCAGCTTAGGTCACGGCAGCGAAGGATTCCCTTCTGGCTACACCTTC | CASSLGHGSEGFPSGYTF
. | . | TRBJ2-6 | TRBV28 | TGTGCCAGCAGTTTAGCGGCTGGGGCCAACGTCCTGACTTTC | CASSLAAGANVLTF
. | TRBD2 | TRBJ2-2 | TRBV5-3 | TGTGCCAGAAGCTTGGGCTCCCCTAGCGGGAGCGGACTGACGTGTACCGGGGAGCTGTTTTTT | CARSLGSPSGSGLTCTGELFF
once | . | TRBJ2-7 | TRBV3-1/TRBV3-2 | TGTGCCAGCAGCCAAGATCTGAACACCTACGAGCAGTACTTC | CASSQDLNTYEQYF